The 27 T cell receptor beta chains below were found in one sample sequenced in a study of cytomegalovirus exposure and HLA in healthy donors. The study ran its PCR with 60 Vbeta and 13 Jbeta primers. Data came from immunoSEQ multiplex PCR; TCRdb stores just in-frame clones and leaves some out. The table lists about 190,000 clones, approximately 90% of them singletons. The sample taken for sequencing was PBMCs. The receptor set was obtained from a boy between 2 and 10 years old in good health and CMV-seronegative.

The CDR3 region has the DNA TGTGCCAGCAGCCAAGACGCAGGTCTCGAGCAGTACTTC. Translated: CASSQDAGLEQYF. The chain employs TRBV4-2 and TRBJ2-5; D is undetermined. The J call may not be correct, given that the DNA end is closer to TRBJ2-7. Per germline, CDR1 LGHNA and CDR2 YNFKEQ. CDR3 length: 13 amino acids.

CDR3 coding DNA: TGCAGCGCTGACGGACTCATCAATGAGCAGTTCTTC. It translates to CSADGLINEQFF. The gene calls are TRBV29-1 and TRBJ2-1, with D possibly matching TRBD2 (5 bases). The V and J ends lost 7 bases and 6 bases respectively, with 13 bases between them. The CDR3 sequence is 12 residues long. Germline CDR1 reads SQVTM; CDR2 reads ANQGSEA.

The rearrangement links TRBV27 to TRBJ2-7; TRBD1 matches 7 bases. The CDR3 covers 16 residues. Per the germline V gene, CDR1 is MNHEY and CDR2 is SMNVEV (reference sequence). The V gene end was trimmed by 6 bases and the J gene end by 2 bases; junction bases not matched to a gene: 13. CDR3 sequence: CASSPEYRGFTYEQYF. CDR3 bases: TGTGCCAGCAGCCCTGAATACAGGGGCTTCACCTACGAGCAGTACTTC.

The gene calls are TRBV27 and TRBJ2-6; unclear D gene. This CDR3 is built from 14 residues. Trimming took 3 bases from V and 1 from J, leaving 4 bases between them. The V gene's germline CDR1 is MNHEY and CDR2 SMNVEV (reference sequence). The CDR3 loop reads CASSFYSGANVLTF. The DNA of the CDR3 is TGTGCCAGCAGTTTTTATTCTGGGGCCAACGTCCTGACTTTC.

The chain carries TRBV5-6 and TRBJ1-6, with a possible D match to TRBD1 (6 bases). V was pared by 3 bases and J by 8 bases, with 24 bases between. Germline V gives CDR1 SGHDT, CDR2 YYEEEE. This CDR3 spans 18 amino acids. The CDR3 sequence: CASSSPGHNSPWYSPLHF. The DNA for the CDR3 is TGTGCCAGCAGCTCTCCGGGACATAACTCGCCGTGGTATTCACCCCTCCACTTT.

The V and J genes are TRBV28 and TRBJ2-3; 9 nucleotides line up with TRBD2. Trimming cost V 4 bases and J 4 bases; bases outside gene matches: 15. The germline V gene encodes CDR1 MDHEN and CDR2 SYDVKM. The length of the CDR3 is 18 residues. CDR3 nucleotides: TGTGCCAGCAGTTCCTTTGTCGCGGGAGGGGAATACCCAGATACGCAGTATTTT. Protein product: CASSSFVAGGEYPDTQYF.

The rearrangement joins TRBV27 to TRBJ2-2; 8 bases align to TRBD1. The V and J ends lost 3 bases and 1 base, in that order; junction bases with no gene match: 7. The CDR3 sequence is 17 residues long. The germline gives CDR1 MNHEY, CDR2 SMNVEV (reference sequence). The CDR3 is CASSFPPGQGNTGELFF. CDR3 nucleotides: TGTGCCAGCAGTTTTCCCCCCGGACAGGGGAACACCGGGGAGCTGTTTTTT.

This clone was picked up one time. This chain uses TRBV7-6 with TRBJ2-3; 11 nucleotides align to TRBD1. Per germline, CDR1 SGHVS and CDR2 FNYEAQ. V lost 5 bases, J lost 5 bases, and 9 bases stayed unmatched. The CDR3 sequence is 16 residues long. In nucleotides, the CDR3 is TGTGCCAGCAGCACCGCGGACAGGGGGCGGGGAGATACGCAGTATTTT. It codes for CASSTADRGRGDTQYF.

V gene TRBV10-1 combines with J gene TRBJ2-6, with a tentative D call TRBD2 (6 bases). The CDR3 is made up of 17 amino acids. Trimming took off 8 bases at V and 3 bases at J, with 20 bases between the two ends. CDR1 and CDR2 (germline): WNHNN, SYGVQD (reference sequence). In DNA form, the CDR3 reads TGCGCCAGCTATTGGGGATCGGGGGACTTTGGGGCCAACGTCCTGACTTTC. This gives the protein CASYWGSGDFGANVLTF.

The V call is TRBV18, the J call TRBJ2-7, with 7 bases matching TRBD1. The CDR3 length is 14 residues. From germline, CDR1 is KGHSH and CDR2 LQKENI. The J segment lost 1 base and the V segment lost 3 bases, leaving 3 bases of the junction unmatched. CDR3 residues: CASSPLQGSYEQYF. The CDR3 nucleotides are TGTGCCAGCTCACCGCTACAGGGGTCCTACGAGCAGTACTTC.

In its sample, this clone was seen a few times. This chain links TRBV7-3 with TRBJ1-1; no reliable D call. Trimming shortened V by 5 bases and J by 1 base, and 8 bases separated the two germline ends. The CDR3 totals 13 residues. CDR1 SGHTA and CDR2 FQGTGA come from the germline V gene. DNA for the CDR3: TGTGCCAGCAGCCTGACATCGAACACTGAAGCTTTCTTT. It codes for CASSLTSNTEAFF. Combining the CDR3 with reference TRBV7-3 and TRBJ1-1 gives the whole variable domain GAGVSQTPSNKVTEKGKYVELRCDPISGHTALYWYRQSLGQGPEFLIYFQGTGAADDSGLPNDRFFAVRPEGSVSTLKIQRTERGDSAVYLCASSLTSNTEAFFGQGTRLTVV.

CDR3 DNA: TGTGCCAGTAAATTACGGGGGGGCCAGGGCAATGAGCAGTTCTTC. This encodes CASKLRGGQGNEQFF. The rearrangement uses TRBV19 and TRBJ2-1; 8 bases align to TRBD2. This CDR3 region has 15 residues. Germline V gene sequence: CDR1 LNHDA, CDR2 SQIVND (reference sequence). V was pared by 7 bases and J by 6 bases, with 11 bases of the junction left unmatched.

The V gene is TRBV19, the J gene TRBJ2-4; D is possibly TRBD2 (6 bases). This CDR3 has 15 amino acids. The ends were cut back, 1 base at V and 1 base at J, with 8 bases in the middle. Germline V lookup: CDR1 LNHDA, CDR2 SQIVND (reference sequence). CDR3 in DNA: TGTGCCAGTAGTATAGGTGGGGGGGCCAAAAACATTCAGTACTTC. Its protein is CASSIGGGAKNIQYF.

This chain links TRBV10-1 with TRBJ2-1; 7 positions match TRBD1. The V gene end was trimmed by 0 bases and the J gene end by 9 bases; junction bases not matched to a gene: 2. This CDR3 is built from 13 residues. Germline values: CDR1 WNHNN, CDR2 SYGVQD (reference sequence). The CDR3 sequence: CASSESHRGEQFF. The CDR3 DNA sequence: TGCGCCAGCAGTGAGTCCCACAGGGGTGAGCAGTTCTTC.

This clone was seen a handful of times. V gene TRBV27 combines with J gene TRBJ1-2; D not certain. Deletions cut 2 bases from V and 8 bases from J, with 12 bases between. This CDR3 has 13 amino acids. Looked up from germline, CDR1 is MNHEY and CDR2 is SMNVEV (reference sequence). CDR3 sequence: CASSLRGSSGYTF. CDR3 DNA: TGTGCCAGCAGTTTACGCGGATCTTCCGGCTACACCTTC.

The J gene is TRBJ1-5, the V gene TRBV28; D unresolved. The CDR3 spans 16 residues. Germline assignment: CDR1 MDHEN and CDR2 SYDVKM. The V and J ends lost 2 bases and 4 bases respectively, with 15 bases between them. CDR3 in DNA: TGTGCCAGCAGTTTACGGATGGGTAGAGGTAATCAGCCCCAGCATTTT. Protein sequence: CASSLRMGRGNQPQHF.

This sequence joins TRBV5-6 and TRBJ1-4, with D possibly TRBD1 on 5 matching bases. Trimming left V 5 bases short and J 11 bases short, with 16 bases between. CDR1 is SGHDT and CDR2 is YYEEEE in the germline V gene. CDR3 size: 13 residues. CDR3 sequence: CASSQGRSLKLFF. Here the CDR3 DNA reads TGTGCCAGCAGTCAGGGAAGGAGTCTCAAACTGTTTTTT.

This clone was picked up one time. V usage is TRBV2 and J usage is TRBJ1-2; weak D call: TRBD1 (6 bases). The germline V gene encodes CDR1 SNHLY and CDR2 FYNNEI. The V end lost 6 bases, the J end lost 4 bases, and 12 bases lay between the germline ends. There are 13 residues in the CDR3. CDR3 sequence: CASRGGAVYGYTF. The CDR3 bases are TGTGCCAGCAGAGGGGGAGCTGTCTATGGCTACACCTTC.

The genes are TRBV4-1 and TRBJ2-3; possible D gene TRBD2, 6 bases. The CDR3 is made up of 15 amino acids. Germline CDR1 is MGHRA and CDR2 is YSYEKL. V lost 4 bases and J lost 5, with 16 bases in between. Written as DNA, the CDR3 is TGCGCCAGCAGCCCAACCGGGACTGGAAAAGATACGCAGTATTTT. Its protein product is CASSPTGTGKDTQYF.

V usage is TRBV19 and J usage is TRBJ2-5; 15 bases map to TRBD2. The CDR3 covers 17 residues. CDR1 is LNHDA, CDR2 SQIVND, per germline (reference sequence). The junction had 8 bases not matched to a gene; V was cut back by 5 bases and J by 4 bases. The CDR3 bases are TGTGCCAGTAGTCCCCGGACTAGCGGGGGGGAAAGAGAGACCCAGTACTTC. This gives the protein CASSPRTSGGERETQYF. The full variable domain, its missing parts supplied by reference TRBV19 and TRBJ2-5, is DGGITQSPKYLFRKEGQNVTLSCEQNLNHDAMYWYRQDPGQGLRLIYYSQIVNDFQKGDIAEGYSVSREKKESFPLTVTSAQKNPTAFYLCASSPRTSGGERETQYFGPGTRLLVL.

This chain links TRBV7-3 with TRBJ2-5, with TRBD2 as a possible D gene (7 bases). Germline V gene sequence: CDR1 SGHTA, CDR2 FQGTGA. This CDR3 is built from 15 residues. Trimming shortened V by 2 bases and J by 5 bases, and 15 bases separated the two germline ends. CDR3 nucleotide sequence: TGTGCCAGCAGCTTAGGGGGGGGCCTGGGGGAGACCCAGTACTTC. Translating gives CASSLGGGLGETQYF.

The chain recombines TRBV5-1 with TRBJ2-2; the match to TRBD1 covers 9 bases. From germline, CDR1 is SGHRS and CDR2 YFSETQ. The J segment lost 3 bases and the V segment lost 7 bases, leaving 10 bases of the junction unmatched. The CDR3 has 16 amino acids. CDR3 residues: CASDPGTGFDTGELFF. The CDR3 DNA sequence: TGCGCCAGCGACCCCGGGACAGGGTTTGACACCGGGGAGCTGTTTTTT.

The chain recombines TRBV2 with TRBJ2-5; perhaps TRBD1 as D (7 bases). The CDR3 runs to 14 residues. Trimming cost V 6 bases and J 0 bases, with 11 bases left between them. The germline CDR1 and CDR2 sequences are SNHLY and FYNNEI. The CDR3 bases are TGTGCCAGCAGCGGGGGACAGTACCAAGAGACCCAGTACTTC. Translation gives CASSGGQYQETQYF.

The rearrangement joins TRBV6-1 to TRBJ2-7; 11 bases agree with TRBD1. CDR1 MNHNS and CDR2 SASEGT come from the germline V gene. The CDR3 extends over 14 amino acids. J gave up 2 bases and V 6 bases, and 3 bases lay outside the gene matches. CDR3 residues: CASRKGQGAYEQYF. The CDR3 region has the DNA TGTGCCAGCAGGAAGGGACAGGGGGCCTACGAGCAGTACTTC.

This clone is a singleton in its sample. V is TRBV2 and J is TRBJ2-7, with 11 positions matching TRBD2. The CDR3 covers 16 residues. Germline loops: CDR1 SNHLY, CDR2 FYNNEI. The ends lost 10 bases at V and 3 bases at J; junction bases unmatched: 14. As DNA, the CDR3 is TGTGCCAACTTACAGACTCCTAGCGGGAGGAACTACGAGCAGTACTTC. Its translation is CANLQTPSGRNYEQYF. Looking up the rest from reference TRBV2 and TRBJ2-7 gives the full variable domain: EPEVTQTPSHQVTQMGQEVILRCVPISNHLYFYWYRQILGQKVEFLVSFYNNEISEKSEIFDDQFSVERPDGSNFTLKIRSTKLEDSAMYFCANLQTPSGRNYEQYFGPGTRLTVT.

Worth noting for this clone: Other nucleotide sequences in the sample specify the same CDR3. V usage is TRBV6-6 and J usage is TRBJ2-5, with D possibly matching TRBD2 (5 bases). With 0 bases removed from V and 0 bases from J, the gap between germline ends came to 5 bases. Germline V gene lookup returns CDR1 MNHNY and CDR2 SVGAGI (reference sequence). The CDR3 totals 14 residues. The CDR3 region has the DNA TGTGCCAGCAGTTACTCGAGGGACCAAGAGACCCAGTACTTC. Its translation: CASSYSRDQETQYF.

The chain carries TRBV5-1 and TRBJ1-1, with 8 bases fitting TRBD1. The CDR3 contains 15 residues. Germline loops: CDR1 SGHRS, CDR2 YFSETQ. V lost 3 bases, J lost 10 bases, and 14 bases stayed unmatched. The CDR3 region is CASSSLDRDSVVAFF. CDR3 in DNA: TGCGCCAGCAGCTCCCTGGACAGGGACTCAGTTGTAGCTTTCTTT.